This TCR beta chain was recovered during a study of T cells in Graves' hyperthyroidism and ophthalmopathy. The wider study: Sampling of peripheral blood happened at initial diagnosis, prior to any treatment. The study, taken as a whole, reports: Most thyroid clonotypes that were expanded above 0.001 also turned up in blood.

The sample of blood was obtained at first hyperthyroidism diagnosis (before any ophthalmopathy symptoms). Concerning this clonotype: Its specificity is not known.

RNA transcripts were the template for amplifying TCR beta CDR3 regions. The HTBI primer set served for first-round RT-PCR of the TCR CDR3. TCRdb re-derived calls from the multiplex PCR reads in MiXCR, one entry per CDR3 protein. The sample holds more than 300,000 distinct CDR3 sequences; approximately 18% are singletons and the top ten take around a third. The specimen was blood. This receptor was obtained from a woman between 25 and 40 years old with Graves' hyperthyroidism that later progressed to Graves' ophthalmopathy.

CDR3 nucleotide sequence: TGTGCCAGCAGCCAAGACTTCCGACGCACTAGCACAGATACGCAGTATTTT. This sequence encodes CASSQDFRRTSTDTQYF. This chain connects TRBV14 to TRBJ2-3; D is unresolved. The CDR3 length is 17 residues. CDR1 is SGHDN, CDR2 FVKESK, per germline. Trimming took off 0 bases at V and 0 bases at J, with 13 bases between the two ends.